The clone carrying this T cell receptor beta chain was recorded at least ten times. Its antigen is still unknown. The sample is drawn from a study of early T cells in non-severe SARS-CoV-2 infection. Study context: Sequenced material consisted of bulk RNA (from unsorted whole blood), and chains were unpaired. Findings and caveats of the study: Matching results from VDJdb favored anti-spike CD8 responses, leaving private and CD4 specificities undetected.

The CDR3 loop spans 12 amino acids. Trimming left V 5 bases short and J 10 bases short, with 12 bases between. Germline CDR1 GTSNPN, CDR2 SVGIG (reference sequence). TCRdb ran MiXCR on the 5' RACE reads and lists one entry per CDR3 protein. This sample carries fewer than 120,000 distinct CDR3 sequences, around an eighth of them seen once, and the ten largest clones take approximately 3.5%. This receptor was obtained from an adult who was a healthcare worker with PCR-confirmed SARS-CoV-2 infection or an uninfected control (not recorded which). The chain has TRBV30 and TRBJ1-6; no clear D gene. Sequencing used whole blood, obtained at baseline. CDR3 protein: CAWGPVGSPLHF. CDR3 coding DNA: TGTGCCTGGGGCCCGGTGGGCTCACCCCTCCACTTT.